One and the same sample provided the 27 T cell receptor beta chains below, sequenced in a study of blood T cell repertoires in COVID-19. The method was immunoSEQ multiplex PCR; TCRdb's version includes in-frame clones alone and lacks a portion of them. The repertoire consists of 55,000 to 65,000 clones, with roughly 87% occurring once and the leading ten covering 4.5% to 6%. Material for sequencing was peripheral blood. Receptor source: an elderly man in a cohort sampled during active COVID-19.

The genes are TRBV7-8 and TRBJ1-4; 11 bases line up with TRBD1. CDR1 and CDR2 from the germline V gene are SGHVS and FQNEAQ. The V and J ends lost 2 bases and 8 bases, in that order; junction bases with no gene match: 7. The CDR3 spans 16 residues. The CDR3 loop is CASSLSSGTGGEKLFF. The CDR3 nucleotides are TGTGCCAGCAGCTTATCTTCGGGGACAGGGGGGGAAAAACTGTTTTTT.

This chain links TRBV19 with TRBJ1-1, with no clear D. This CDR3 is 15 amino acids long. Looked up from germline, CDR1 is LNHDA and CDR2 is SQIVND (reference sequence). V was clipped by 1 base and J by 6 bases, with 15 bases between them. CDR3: CASSIARPRIAEAFF. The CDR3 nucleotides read TGTGCCAGTAGTATAGCCCGTCCCAGGATTGCTGAAGCTTTCTTT.

The CDR3: CASSDMRRGHTEAFF. CDR3 nucleotide sequence: TGTGCCAGCAGTGACATGCGCAGGGGACACACTGAAGCTTTCTTT. The chain recombines TRBV25-1 with TRBJ1-1, with D possibly TRBD1 on 6 matching bases. CDR3 length: 15 residues. Germline CDR1 is MGHDK and CDR2 is SYGVNS. V shed 3 bases and J shed 3 bases, with 14 bases lying between them.

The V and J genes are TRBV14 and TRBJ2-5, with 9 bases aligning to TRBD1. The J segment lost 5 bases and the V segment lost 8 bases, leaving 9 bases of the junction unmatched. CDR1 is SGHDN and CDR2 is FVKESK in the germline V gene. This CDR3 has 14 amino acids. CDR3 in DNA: TGTGCCAGCGGCGGACAGGGGCCAAGGGAGACCCAGTACTTC. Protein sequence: CASGGQGPRETQYF.

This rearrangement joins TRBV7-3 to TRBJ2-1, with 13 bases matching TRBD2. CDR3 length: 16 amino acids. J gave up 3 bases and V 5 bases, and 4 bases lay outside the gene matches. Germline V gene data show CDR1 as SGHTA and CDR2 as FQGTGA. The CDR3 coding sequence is TGTGCCAGCAGCCTCCGACTAGCGGGGGGCTACAATGAGCAGTTCTTC. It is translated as CASSLRLAGGYNEQFF.

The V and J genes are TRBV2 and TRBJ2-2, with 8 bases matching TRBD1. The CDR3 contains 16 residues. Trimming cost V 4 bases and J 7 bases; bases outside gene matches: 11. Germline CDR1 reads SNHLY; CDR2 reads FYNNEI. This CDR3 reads CASSVVGQGAGGELFF. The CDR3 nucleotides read TGTGCCAGCAGTGTAGTGGGGCAGGGGGCTGGCGGGGAGCTGTTTTTT.

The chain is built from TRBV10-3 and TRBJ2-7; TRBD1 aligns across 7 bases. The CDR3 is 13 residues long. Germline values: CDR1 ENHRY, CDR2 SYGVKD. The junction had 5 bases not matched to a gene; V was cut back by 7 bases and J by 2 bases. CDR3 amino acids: CAITPGQTYEQYF. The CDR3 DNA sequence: TGTGCCATCACTCCGGGACAGACCTACGAGCAGTACTTC.

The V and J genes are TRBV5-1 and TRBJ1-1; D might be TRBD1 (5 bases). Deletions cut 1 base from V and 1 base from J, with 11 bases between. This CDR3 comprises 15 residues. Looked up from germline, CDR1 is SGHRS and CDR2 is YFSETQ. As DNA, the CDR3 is TGCGCCAGCAGCTTGAGACAGTTCCAGAACACTGAAGCTTTCTTT. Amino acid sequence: CASSLRQFQNTEAFF.

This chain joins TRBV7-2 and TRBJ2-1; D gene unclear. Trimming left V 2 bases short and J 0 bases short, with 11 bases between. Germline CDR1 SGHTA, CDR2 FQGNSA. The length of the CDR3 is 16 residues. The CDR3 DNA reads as TGTGCCAGCAGCTTAATGATGTCTAGCTCCTACAATGAGCAGTTCTTC. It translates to CASSLMMSSSYNEQFF.

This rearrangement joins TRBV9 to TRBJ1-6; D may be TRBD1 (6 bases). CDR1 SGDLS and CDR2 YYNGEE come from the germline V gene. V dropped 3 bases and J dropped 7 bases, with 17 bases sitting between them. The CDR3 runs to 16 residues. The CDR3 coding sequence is TGTGCCAGCAGCGGAGGATTCGACAGGAACAATTCACCCCTCCACTTT. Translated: CASSGGFDRNNSPLHF.

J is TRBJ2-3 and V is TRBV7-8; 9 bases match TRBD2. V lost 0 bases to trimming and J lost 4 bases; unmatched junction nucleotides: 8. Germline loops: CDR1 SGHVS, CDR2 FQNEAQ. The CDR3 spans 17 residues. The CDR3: CASSLALGGGAADTQYF. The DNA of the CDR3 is TGTGCCAGCAGCTTAGCCTTAGGCGGGGGGGCCGCAGATACGCAGTATTTT.

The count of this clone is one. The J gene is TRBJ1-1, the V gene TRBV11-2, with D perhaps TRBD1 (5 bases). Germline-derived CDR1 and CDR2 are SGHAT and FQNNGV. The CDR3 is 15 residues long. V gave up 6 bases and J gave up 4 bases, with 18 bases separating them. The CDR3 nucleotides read TGTGCCAGCAGTTGGACCGACAGTGGTATCACTGAAGCTTTCTTT. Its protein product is CASSWTDSGITEAFF.

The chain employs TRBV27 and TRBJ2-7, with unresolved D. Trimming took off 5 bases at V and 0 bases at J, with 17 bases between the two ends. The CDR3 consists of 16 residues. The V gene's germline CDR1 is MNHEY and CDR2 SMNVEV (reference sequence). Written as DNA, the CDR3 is TGTGCCAGCAGTCCACTTACCCCGGTTCCCTCCTACGAGCAGTACTTC. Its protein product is CASSPLTPVPSYEQYF.

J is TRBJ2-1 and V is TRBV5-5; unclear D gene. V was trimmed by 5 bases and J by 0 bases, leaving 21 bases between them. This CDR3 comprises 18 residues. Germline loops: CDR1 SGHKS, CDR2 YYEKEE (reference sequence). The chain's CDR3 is CASSRLPTALRSYNEQFF. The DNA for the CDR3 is TGTGCCAGCAGTCGCCTCCCTACAGCCCTACGCTCCTACAATGAGCAGTTCTTC.

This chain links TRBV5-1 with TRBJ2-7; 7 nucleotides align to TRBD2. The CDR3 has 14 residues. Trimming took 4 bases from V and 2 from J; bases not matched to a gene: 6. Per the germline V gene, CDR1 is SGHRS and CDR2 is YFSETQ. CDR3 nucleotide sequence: TGCGCCAGCAGCATAGGGGACTACCCCTACGAGCAGTACTTC. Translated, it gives CASSIGDYPYEQYF.

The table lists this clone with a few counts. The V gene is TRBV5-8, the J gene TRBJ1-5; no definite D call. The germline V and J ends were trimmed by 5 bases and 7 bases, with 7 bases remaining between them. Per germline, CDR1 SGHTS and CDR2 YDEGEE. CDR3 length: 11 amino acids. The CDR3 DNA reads TGTGCCAGCAGGGAGGGACAGCCCCAGCATTTT. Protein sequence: CASREGQPQHF.

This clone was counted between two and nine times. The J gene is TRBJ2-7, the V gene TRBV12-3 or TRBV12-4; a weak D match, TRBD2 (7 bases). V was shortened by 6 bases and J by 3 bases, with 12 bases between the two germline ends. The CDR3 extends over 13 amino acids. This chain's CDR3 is CASRTGGGYEQYF. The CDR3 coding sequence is TGTGCCAGCAGGACGGGGGGCGGCTACGAGCAGTACTTC.

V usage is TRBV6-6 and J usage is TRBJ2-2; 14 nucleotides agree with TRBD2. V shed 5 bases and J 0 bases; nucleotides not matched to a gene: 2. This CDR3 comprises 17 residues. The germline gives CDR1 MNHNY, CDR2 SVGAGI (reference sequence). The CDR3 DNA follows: TGTGCCAGCAGTCGACTAGCGGGGGGGGCGAACACCGGGGAGCTGTTTTTT. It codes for CASSRLAGGANTGELFF.

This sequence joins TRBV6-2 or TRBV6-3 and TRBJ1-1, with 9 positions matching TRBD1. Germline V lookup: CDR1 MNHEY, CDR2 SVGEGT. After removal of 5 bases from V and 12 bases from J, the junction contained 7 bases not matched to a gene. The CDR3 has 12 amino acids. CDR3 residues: CASSRLTGGTFF. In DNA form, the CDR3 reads TGTGCCAGCAGTCGACTGACAGGGGGAACTTTCTTT.

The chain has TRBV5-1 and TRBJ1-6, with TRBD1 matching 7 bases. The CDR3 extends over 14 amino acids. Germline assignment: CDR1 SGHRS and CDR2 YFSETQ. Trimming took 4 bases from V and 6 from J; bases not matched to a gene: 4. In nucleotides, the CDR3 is TGCGCCAGCAGCCCGGGACAGAGTAATTCACCCCTCCACTTT. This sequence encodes CASSPGQSNSPLHF. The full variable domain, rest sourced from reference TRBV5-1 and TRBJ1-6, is KAGVTQTPRYLIKTRGQQVTLSCSPISGHRSVSWYQQTPGQGLQFLFEYFSETQRNKGNFPGRFSGRQFSNSRSEMNVSTLELGDSALYLCASSPGQSNSPLHFGNGTRLTVT.

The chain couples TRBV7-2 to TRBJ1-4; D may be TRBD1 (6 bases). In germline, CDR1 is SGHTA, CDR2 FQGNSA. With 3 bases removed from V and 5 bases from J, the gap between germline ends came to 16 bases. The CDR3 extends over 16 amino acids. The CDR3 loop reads CASSFPHRAGNEKLFF. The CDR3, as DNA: TGTGCCAGCAGCTTTCCCCACAGGGCTGGAAATGAAAAACTGTTTTTT.

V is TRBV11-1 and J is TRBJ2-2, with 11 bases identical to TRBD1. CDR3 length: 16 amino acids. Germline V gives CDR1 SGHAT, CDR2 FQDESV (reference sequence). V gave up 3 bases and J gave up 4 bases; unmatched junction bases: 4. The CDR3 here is CASSFGTGGGTGELFF. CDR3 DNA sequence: TGTGCCAGCAGCTTCGGGACAGGGGGAGGCACCGGGGAGCTGTTTTTT.

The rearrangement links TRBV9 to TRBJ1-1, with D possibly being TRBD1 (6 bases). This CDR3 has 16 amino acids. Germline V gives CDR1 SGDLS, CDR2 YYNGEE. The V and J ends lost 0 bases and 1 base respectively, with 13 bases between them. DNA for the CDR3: TGTGCCAGCAGCGTAGCCCCGGGACACCCGAACACTGAAGCTTTCTTT. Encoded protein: CASSVAPGHPNTEAFF.

The CDR3 nucleotides read TGTGCCAGCAGCTTGGTAGGGACAGGGGACTACAATGAGCAGTTCTTC. Its protein is CASSLVGTGDYNEQFF. This chain links TRBV5-6 with TRBJ2-1; TRBD1 matches 10 bases. The J segment lost 3 bases and the V segment lost 0 bases, leaving 3 bases of the junction unmatched. The CDR3 spans 16 residues. Germline-derived CDR1 and CDR2 are SGHDT and YYEEEE.

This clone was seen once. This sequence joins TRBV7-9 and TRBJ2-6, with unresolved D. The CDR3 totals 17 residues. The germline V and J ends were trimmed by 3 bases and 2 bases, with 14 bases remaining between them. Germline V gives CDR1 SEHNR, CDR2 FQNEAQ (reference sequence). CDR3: CASSFTLGGAGANVLTF. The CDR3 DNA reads TGTGCCAGCAGCTTTACGCTAGGTGGTGCTGGGGCCAACGTCCTGACTTTC.

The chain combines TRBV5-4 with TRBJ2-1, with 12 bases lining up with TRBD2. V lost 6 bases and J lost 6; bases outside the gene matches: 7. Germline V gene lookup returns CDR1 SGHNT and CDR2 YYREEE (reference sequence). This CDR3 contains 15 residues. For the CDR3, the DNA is TGTGCCAGCACCCAGACTAGCGGGGGTTCCAATGAGCAGTTCTTC. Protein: CASTQTSGGSNEQFF.

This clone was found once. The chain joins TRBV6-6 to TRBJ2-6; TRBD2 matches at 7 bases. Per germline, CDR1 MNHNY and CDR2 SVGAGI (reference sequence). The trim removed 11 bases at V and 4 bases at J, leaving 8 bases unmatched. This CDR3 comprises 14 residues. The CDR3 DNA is TGTGCCTCAGCACGGGGGGAAGGGGCCAACGTCCTGACTTTC. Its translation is CASARGEGANVLTF.